This T cell receptor (beta chain) was recorded in a study of T-cell reconstitution after alpha-beta-depleted transplantation in children. Preparation of the TCRbeta library involved a method that used unique molecular identifiers. One entry per CDR3 protein results from TCRdb running MiXCR on the PCR reads. The sample gives 440,000 or so distinct CDR3 sequences, roughly a tenth of which show up once; roughly 5% is in the top ten. CDR1 is DFQATT, CDR2 SNEGSKA, per germline (reference sequence). The CDR3 runs 14 residues. J lost 6 bases, V lost 4 bases, and 6 bases had no gene match. The source of this sequence is a human donor who donated a stem cell graft to a child with acute myeloid leukemia. The sequencing used PBMCs from the stem cell graft donor, collected from the stem cell graft. The chain recombines TRBV20-1 with TRBJ1-4, with 9 bases lining up with TRBD1. In nucleotides, the CDR3 is TGCAGTGCTACACGCCGGGACAGGGATGAAAAACTGTTTTTT. Translating gives CSATRRDRDEKLFF.